This T cell receptor (beta chain) comes out of a study of CD8+CD57+ T cells in acquired aplastic anemia. Patients chosen for sequencing had shown CD8+CD57+ cell expansion by flow cytometry. This CDR3 comprises 13 residues. CDR1 is LNHNV and CDR2 is YYDKDF in the germline V gene (reference sequence). The ends were cut back, 0 bases at V and 5 bases at J, with 4 bases in the middle. TCR beta VDJ and CDR3 were profiled, and genomic DNA was the template. From the reads, TCRdb called clonotypes with MiXCR, one entry per CDR3 protein. Of 95,000 to 150,000 distinct CDR3 sequences detected, 30% to 45% appear once; the ten largest clones hold about 2.4%.

Material for sequencing was sorted CD4+, CD8+, or CD8+CD57+ T cells (not recorded which) from PBMCs. The source is a human donor with aplastic anemia. The J gene is TRBJ2-2, the V gene TRBV15; no reliable D call. In DNA, the CDR3 is TGTGCCACCAGCAGAGATGATACCGGGGAGCTGTTTTTT. Protein: CATSRDDTGELFF.